The source of this T cell receptor beta chain is a study of shared clonotypes between healthy human individuals. Study-level results: The naive CD4 repertoires of a few donors were compared, and approximately 5% of clonotypes were shared. Blood was the sole source, and tissue repertoires probably differ.

Sequencing used immunoSEQ multiplex PCR; TCRdb keeps in-frame clones, though not all of them. The data show approximately 650,000 clones, just under 97% seen once. CD8 cells regarded as naive lacked CD45RO, were positively chosen for CCR7, and omitted terminally differentiated effector memory CD45RA+ cells. Comment on this clone: The antigen is unknown.

The CDR3 runs to 14 residues. The ends lost 4 bases at V and 5 bases at J; junction bases unmatched: 5. Germline CDR1 SGHNT, CDR2 YYREEE (reference sequence). This TCR came from a woman aged 25 to 39 in good health. Source material: naive CD8+ T cells sorted from blood. V usage is TRBV5-4 and J usage is TRBJ2-1; 8 bases align to TRBD1. DNA for the CDR3: TGTGCCAGCAGCCCCAGGGGGCTCGACAATGAGCAGTTCTTC. This codes for CASSPRGLDNEQFF.